This TCR beta chain was sequenced for a study of human T cells and chemical hapten exposure. Regarding time point: patch test 2, 6 weeks after DPC sensitization. Treatment indicated: therapeutic diphenylcyclopropenone sensitization with weekly scalp DPC. CDR1 and CDR2 from the germline V gene are PRHDT and FYEKMQ (reference sequence). The V segment lost 0 bases and the J segment 6 bases; nucleotides outside the gene matches: 6. This CDR3 spans 16 amino acids. TCRdb re-called the RACE reads with MiXCR, one entry per CDR3 protein. This sample has a few hundred thousand distinct CDR3 sequences; about 6% occur once, and the top ten carry 5% to 6%.

The clonotype comes from a woman aged 18-35 years with alopecia areata. Some clones in this sample may be carry-over from other donors' samples. The J gene is TRBJ1-3, the V gene TRBV13, with 9 bases identical to TRBD1. This specimen consisted of whole blood, obtained in connection with sensitization to the hapten diphenylcyclopropenone (DPC). CDR3 loop: CASSLGGRQGVNTIYF. The CDR3, as DNA: TGTGCCAGCAGCTTAGGCGGACGACAGGGGGTAAACACCATATATTTT. Variable domain in full (rest from reference TRBV13 and TRBJ1-3): AAGVIQSPRHLIKEKRETATLKCYPIPRHDTVYWYQQGPGQDPQFLISFYEKMQSDKGSIPDRFSAQQFSDYHSELNMSSLELGDSALYFCASSLGGRQGVNTIYFGEGSWLTVV.